These 25 T cell receptor beta chains came from one sample sequenced in a study of blood T cell repertoires in COVID-19 (dated by TCRdb to the early 2020s). Libraries were made using the immunoSEQ multiplex PCR assay. What TCRdb holds here is the immuneACCESS table cut down to in-frame rearrangements. Part of the clones is not present; checked against another copy, under half of the missing clones reflect an unresolved V gene, and the others are unexplained. The sample has fewer than 300,000 clones on record, over 75% of them singletons. The leading ten clones occupy about 16% of the sample. The specimen was PBMCs or T cells enriched from blood (not recorded which). These receptors came from a young man who had recovered from COVID-19.

This chain joins TRBV13 and TRBJ1-1, with 8 nucleotides matching TRBD1. The CDR3 runs 14 residues. V shed 5 bases, J shed 4 bases, and the junction held 6 bases outside the gene matches. Germline CDR1 is PRHDT and CDR2 is FYEKMQ (reference sequence). The CDR3 region has the DNA TGTGCCAGCAGCCGAAGACAGGGGATCACTGAAGCTTTCTTT. This gives the protein CASSRRQGITEAFF. The full variable domain, in which reference TRBV13 and TRBJ1-1 provide the parts outside the CDR3, is AAGVIQSPRHLIKEKRETATLKCYPIPRHDTVYWYQQGPGQDPQFLISFYEKMQSDKGSIPDRFSAQQFSDYHSELNMSSLELGDSALYFCASSRRQGITEAFFGQGTRLTVV.

This rearrangement joins TRBV19 to TRBJ2-5; TRBD2 matches 7 bases. J gave up 0 bases and V 2 bases, and 9 bases lay outside the gene matches. Germline V gene lookup returns CDR1 LNHDA and CDR2 SQIVND (reference sequence). The CDR3 loop spans 17 amino acids. The CDR3 spells CASSIRRESRNQETQYF. The CDR3 region has the DNA TGTGCCAGTAGTATACGGCGGGAGTCCCGGAACCAAGAGACCCAGTACTTC.

This sequence joins TRBV7-2 and TRBJ2-4; D perhaps matches TRBD2 (6 bases). This CDR3 has 16 amino acids. Germline CDR1 is SGHTA and CDR2 is FQGNSA. The V end lost 1 base, the J end lost 9 bases, and 19 bases lay between the germline ends. This chain's CDR3 is CASSLGVGGLRGIQYF. DNA of the CDR3: TGTGCCAGCAGCTTAGGAGTGGGAGGTTTAAGGGGCATTCAGTACTTC.

The chain recombines TRBV19 with TRBJ1-2; D may be TRBD1 (6 bases). CDR3 length: 15 residues. Germline CDR1 is LNHDA and CDR2 is SQIVND (reference sequence). The V and J ends lost 6 bases and 4 bases respectively, with 18 bases between them. The CDR3, as DNA: TGTGCCAGTAGACCGACGGGGGGCGCTGGCTATGGCTACACCTTC. This codes for CASRPTGGAGYGYTF.

The gene calls are TRBV29-1 and TRBJ2-7; D is undetermined. The CDR3 totals 10 residues. CDR1 SQVTM and CDR2 ANQGSEA come from the germline V gene. The V and J ends lost 2 bases and 4 bases respectively, with 3 bases between them. The CDR3 DNA reads TGCAGCGTTGAAACTTACGAGCAGTACTTC. This encodes CSVETYEQYF.

V and J are TRBV2 and TRBJ1-2; D not certain. The CDR3 is 13 amino acids. Germline CDR1 and CDR2: SNHLY and FYNNEI. Between the trimmed V and J ends, which lost 6 bases and 2 bases, there was a span of 10 bases. CDR3 DNA sequence: TGTGCCAGCAGCCTCACAGAAAACTATGGCTACACCTTC. Translation: CASSLTENYGYTF.

The chain joins TRBV7-3 to TRBJ2-3, with 7 bases that match TRBD1. This CDR3 has 14 amino acids. Trimming cost V 6 bases and J 6 bases; bases outside gene matches: 9. Germline CDR1 SGHTA, CDR2 FQGTGA. DNA for the CDR3: TGTGCCAGCAGTAGACAGGGAAGAAGGGATACGCAGTATTTT. Protein sequence: CASSRQGRRDTQYF.

CDR3 sequence reads: CASSPTTDRGKGYTF. Here the CDR3 DNA reads TGCGCCAGCTCCCCAACCACGGACAGGGGGAAAGGCTACACCTTC. The rearrangement joins TRBV10-2 to TRBJ1-2; 10 bases align to TRBD1. The CDR3 length is 15 residues. V was clipped by 8 bases and J by 8 bases; unmatched bases: 14. Germline V lookup: CDR1 WSHSY, CDR2 SAAADI.

This chain joins TRBV5-6 and TRBJ2-2; 9 bases line up with TRBD1. This CDR3 has 15 residues. The germline gives CDR1 SGHDT, CDR2 YYEEEE. J lost 6 bases, V lost 0 bases, and 3 bases had no gene match. DNA for the CDR3: TGTGCCAGCAGCTTGGGACAGGGGGTCCCCGGGGAGCTGTTTTTT. Its protein product is CASSLGQGVPGELFF. Looking up the rest from reference TRBV5-6 and TRBJ2-2 gives the full variable domain: DAGVTQSPTHLIKTRGQQVTLRCSPKSGHDTVSWYQQALGQGPQFIFQYYEEEERQRGNFPDRFSGHQFPNYSSELNVNALLLGDSALYLCASSLGQGVPGELFFGEGSRLTVL.

The chain employs TRBV3-1 (or the pseudogene TRBV3-2) and TRBJ2-1, with no clear D. The CDR3 consists of 15 residues. Germline V gene data show CDR1 as LGHDT and CDR2 as YNNKEL (reference sequence). Deletions cut 1 base from V and 4 bases from J, with 11 bases between. Written as DNA, the CDR3 is TGTGCCAGCAGCCAAGTCTCTTCCGGGTACAATGAGCAGTTCTTC. This codes for CASSQVSSGYNEQFF.

V and J are TRBV11-3 and TRBJ2-1; 7 bases map to TRBD2. The V gene end was trimmed by 5 bases and the J gene end by 7 bases; junction bases not matched to a gene: 14. The CDR3 runs to 16 residues. Germline V CDR1 and CDR2: SGHNT, YENEEA. The CDR3 nucleotides are TGTGCCAGCAGCGGGGGGGACGGTCGTAAAGGGAATGAGCAGTTCTTC. It yields the protein CASSGGDGRKGNEQFF.

This clone was seen only a few times. The V gene is TRBV7-2, the J gene TRBJ1-2; 9 bases match TRBD1. V trimming: 4 bases; J trimming: 5 bases; junction bases outside the gene matches: 5. Germline CDR1 SGHTA, CDR2 FQGNSA. The CDR3 is made up of 14 amino acids. CDR3 loop: CASSYPGQGYGYTF. In DNA, the CDR3 is TGTGCCAGCAGCTATCCGGGACAGGGTTATGGCTACACCTTC.

J is TRBJ2-7 and V is TRBV27; 10 bases line up with TRBD2. This CDR3 is built from 15 residues. V lost 6 bases to trimming and J lost 6 bases; unmatched junction nucleotides: 11. The germline V gene has CDR1 MNHEY and CDR2 SMNVEV (reference sequence). CDR3 region: CASSPASGSLSEQYF. For the CDR3, the DNA is TGTGCCAGCAGCCCGGCTAGCGGGAGTTTATCCGAGCAGTACTTC.

The chain is built from TRBV4-1 and TRBJ2-7, with D perhaps TRBD1 (5 bases). Germline V CDR1 and CDR2: MGHRA, YSYEKL. This CDR3 has 16 amino acids. V lost 0 bases to trimming and J lost 4 bases, with 16 bases between them. CDR3: CASSQDLSGREYEQYF. For the CDR3, the DNA is TGCGCCAGCAGCCAAGATCTTTCCGGCAGGGAATACGAGCAGTACTTC.

This chain joins TRBV10-2 and TRBJ1-5; tentatively, D is TRBD1 (5 bases). Germline V gene lookup returns CDR1 WSHSY and CDR2 SAAADI. This CDR3 has 14 residues. V was trimmed by 2 bases and J by 3 bases, leaving 8 bases between them. CDR3 coding DNA: TGCGCCAGCAGTGAGGGGGGGAACAATCAGCCCCAGCATTTT. It is translated as CASSEGGNNQPQHF.

V gene TRBV11-2 combines with J gene TRBJ2-1; D may be TRBD1 (8 bases). Germline-derived CDR1 and CDR2 are SGHAT and FQNNGV. This CDR3 is built from 18 residues. V was clipped by 10 bases and J by 1 base, with 26 bases between them. The CDR3 reads CATSSRQGRVWSYNEQFF. The DNA of the CDR3 is TGTGCCACGTCGTCGAGACAGGGGAGGGTGTGGTCCTACAATGAGCAGTTCTTC.

The V gene is TRBV2, the J gene TRBJ1-4, with D tentatively TRBD1 (6 bases). This CDR3 has 14 amino acids. The germline V gene encodes CDR1 SNHLY and CDR2 FYNNEI. Trimming cost V 6 bases and J 4 bases, with 12 bases left between them. The CDR3 DNA follows: TGTGCCAGCAGCTACAGGGTCCTTAATGAAAAACTGTTTTTT. Residues: CASSYRVLNEKLFF.

The chain links TRBV6-4 to TRBJ2-3, with 7 bases fitting TRBD1. J was trimmed by 6 bases and V by 6 bases; bases with no gene match: 6. CDR1 and CDR2 from the germline V gene are MRHNA and SNTAGT. This CDR3 comprises 13 residues. The CDR3 nucleotides are TGTGCCAGCAGCGCGACAGGGCTCGATACGCAGTATTTT. Translated, it gives CASSATGLDTQYF.

The sample holds a few counts of this clone. The V gene is TRBV20-1, the J gene TRBJ2-7; 9 positions agree with TRBD2. This CDR3 region has 14 residues. V dropped 3 bases and J dropped 2; count of bases not matched to a gene: 5. The V gene's germline CDR1 is DFQATT and CDR2 SNEGSKA (reference sequence). In DNA form, the CDR3 reads TGCAGTGCTAGTGTCCCTAGCGGGACCTACGAGCAGTACTTC. Translating it yields CSASVPSGTYEQYF.

The J gene is TRBJ2-7, the V gene TRBV5-6, with TRBD1 identical over 7 bases. The CDR3 runs 16 residues. The germline V gene has CDR1 SGHDT and CDR2 YYEEEE. The V gene end was trimmed by 0 bases and the J gene end by 2 bases; junction bases not matched to a gene: 8. The CDR3 reads CASSLGTGDPTYEQYF. Here the CDR3 DNA reads TGTGCCAGCAGCTTGGGGACAGGTGATCCAACCTACGAGCAGTACTTC.

This chain links TRBV9 with TRBJ2-6, with 11 bases identical to TRBD1. Germline V gene lookup returns CDR1 SGDLS and CDR2 YYNGEE. J lost 0 bases, V lost 4 bases, and 9 bases had no gene match. The length of the CDR3 is 19 residues. CDR3 coding DNA: TGTGCCAGCAGCTCCGACCCCGGGACAGGGGGCTCTGGGGCCAACGTCCTGACTTTC. Amino acid sequence: CASSSDPGTGGSGANVLTF.

The chain recombines TRBV5-1 with TRBJ1-5; 11 bases match TRBD1. The CDR3 runs to 15 residues. V trimming: 4 bases; J trimming: 6 bases; junction bases outside the gene matches: 6. Germline CDR1 and CDR2: SGHRS and YFSETQ. CDR3 bases: TGCGCCAGCAGCCCGGGACAGGGGGGGGCTCAGCCCCAGCATTTT. It translates to CASSPGQGGAQPQHF.

The J gene is TRBJ1-2, the V gene TRBV6-5; D is unclear. The CDR3 totals 12 residues. From germline, CDR1 is MNHEY and CDR2 SVGAGI. Trimming took 11 bases from V and 0 from J, leaving 10 bases between them. The CDR3 sequence is CAATRANYGYTF. CDR3 nucleotides: TGTGCCGCGACACGAGCTAACTATGGCTACACCTTC.

The chain carries TRBV7-6 and TRBJ2-3; the D is unclear. Germline V gene data show CDR1 as SGHVS and CDR2 as FNYEAQ. V was cut by 5 bases and J by 2 bases, with 5 bases left in between. The CDR3 spans 12 residues. CDR3 protein: CASSIYTDTQYF. CDR3 sequence (DNA): TGTGCCAGCAGCATCTACACAGATACGCAGTATTTT.

The chain has TRBV29-1 and TRBJ2-1; 7 bases fit TRBD2. V was pared by 3 bases and J by 2 bases, with 16 bases of the junction left unmatched. The germline V gene encodes CDR1 SQVTM and CDR2 ANQGSEA. The CDR3 length is 18 residues. The CDR3 here is CSVEGEGGAARTYNEQFF. The CDR3, as DNA: TGCAGCGTTGAGGGGGAGGGTGGGGCCGCCCGTACCTACAATGAGCAGTTCTTC.